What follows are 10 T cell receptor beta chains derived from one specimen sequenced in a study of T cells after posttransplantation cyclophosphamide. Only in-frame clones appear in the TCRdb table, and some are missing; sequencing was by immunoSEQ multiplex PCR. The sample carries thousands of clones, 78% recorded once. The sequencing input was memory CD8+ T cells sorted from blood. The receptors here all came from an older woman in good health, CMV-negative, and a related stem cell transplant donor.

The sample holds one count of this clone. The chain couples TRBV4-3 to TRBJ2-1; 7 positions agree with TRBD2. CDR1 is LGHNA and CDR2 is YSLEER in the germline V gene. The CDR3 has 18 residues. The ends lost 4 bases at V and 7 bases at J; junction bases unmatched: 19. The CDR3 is CASSPGLPQTRPGNEQFF. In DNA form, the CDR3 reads TGCGCCAGCAGCCCGGGACTACCTCAAACTCGCCCTGGGAATGAGCAGTTCTTC.

The CDR3 loop reads CASTAQARNIQYF. In DNA form, the CDR3 reads TGTGCCAGCACCGCCCAAGCGCGGAACATTCAGTACTTC. The rearrangement links TRBV21-1 to TRBJ2-4; the DNA was not used to check the table's D call, TRBD2. TRBV21-1 is a pseudogene. This CDR3 has 13 residues.

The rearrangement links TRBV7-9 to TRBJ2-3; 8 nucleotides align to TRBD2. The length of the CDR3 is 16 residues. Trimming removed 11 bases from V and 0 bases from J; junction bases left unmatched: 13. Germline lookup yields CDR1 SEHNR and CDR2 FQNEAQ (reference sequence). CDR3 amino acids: CALQPAGASSTDTQYF. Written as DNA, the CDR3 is TGTGCCTTGCAGCCAGCGGGGGCCTCTAGCACAGATACGCAGTATTTT.

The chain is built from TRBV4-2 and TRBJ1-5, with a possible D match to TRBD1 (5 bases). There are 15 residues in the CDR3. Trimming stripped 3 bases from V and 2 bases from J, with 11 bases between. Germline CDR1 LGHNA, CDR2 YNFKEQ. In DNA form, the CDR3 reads TGTGCCAGCAGCCAGGGCGGGGACGGCAATCAGCCCCAGCATTTT. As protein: CASSQGGDGNQPQHF.

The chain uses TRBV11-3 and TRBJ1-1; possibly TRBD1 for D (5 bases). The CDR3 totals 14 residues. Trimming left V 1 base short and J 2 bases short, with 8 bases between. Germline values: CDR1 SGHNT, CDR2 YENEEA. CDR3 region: CASSLGGLNTEAFF. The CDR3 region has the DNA TGTGCCAGCAGCTTAGGGGGCTTAAACACTGAAGCTTTCTTT.

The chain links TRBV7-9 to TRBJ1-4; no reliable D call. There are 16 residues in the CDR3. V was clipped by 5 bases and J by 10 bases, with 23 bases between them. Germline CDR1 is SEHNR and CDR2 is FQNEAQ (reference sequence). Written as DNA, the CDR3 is TGTGCCAGCAGCCCCTCGTCTGGCCTGCGTCGAGGAAAACTGTTTTTT. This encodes CASSPSSGLRRGKLFF.

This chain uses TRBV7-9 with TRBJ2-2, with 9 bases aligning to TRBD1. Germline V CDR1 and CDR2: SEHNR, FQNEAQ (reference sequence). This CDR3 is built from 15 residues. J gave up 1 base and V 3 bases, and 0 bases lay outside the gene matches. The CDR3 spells CASSLGQGNTGELFF. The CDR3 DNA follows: TGTGCCAGCAGCTTGGGACAGGGGAACACCGGGGAGCTGTTTTTT.

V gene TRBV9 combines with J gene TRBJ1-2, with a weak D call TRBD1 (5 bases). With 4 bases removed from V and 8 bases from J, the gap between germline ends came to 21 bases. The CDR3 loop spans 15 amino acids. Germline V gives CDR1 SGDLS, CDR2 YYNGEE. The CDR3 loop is CASSLGAGPAKGYTF. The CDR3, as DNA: TGTGCCAGCAGCCTAGGGGCAGGGCCTGCCAAAGGCTACACCTTC.

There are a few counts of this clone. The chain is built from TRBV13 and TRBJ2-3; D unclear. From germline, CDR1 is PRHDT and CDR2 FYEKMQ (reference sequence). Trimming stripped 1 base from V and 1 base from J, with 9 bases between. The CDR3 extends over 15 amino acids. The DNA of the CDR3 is TGTGCCAGCAGCTTAGAGACTGAAGGCACAGATACGCAGTATTTT. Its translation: CASSLETEGTDTQYF.

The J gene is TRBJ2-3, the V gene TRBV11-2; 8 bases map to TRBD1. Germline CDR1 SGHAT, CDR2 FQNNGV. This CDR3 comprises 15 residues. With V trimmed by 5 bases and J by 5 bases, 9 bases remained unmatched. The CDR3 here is CASSLRTGWGDTQYF. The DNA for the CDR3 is TGTGCCAGCAGCCTCAGGACAGGGTGGGGAGATACGCAGTATTTT. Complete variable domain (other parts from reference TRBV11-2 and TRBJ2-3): EAGVAQSPRYKIIEKRQSVAFWCNPISGHATLYWYQQILGQGPKLLIQFQNNGVVDDSQLPKDRFSAERLKGVDSTLKIQPAKLEDSAVYLCASSLRTGWGDTQYFGPGTRLTVL.